The source of this T cell receptor (beta chain) is a study of chemoradiotherapy in HPV16-positive cancers. Whole-study findings and limits: Better recurrence-free survival went with HPV-responsive T-cell expansion in HPV16-positive patients. HPV-specific T cells were functionally defined from only a couple of HPV16-positive patients. Candidate HPV-specific clones and E7-related TCR motifs grew in tumor during treatment.

V lost 1 base and J lost 3, with 13 bases in between. This CDR3 comprises 16 residues. Germline loops: CDR1 SGHTA, CDR2 FQGNSA. Clones were read by immunoSEQ multiplex PCR, and TCRdb kept only the in-frame ones, dropping some. This sample has under 25,000 clones; approximately 84% occur once, and the top ten carry around 3.7%. The sample holds a few counts of this clone. What it binds is unknown. This receptor was taken from a human donor with HPV-associated anogenital cancer. The source material was blood, sampled from a patient who underwent chemoradiotherapy. This chain joins TRBV7-2 and TRBJ1-3; D is unresolved. As DNA, the CDR3 is TGTGCCAGCAGCTTAGAAGTGGGCCACGGTGGAAACACCATATATTTT. This sequence encodes CASSLEVGHGGNTIYF.